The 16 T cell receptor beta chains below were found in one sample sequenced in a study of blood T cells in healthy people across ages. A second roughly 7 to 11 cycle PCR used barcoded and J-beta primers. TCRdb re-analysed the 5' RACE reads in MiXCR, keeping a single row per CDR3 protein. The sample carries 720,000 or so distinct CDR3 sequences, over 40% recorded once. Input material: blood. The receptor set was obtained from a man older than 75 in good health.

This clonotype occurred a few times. CDR3 residues: CASRIGTGNGANVLTF. In DNA, the CDR3 is TGTGCCAGCAGGATAGGGACAGGGAACGGGGCCAACGTCCTGACTTTC. This rearrangement joins TRBV2 to TRBJ2-6, with 9 bases lining up with TRBD1. Germline values: CDR1 SNHLY, CDR2 FYNNEI. V shed 6 bases, J shed 4 bases, and the junction held 7 bases outside the gene matches. There are 16 residues in the CDR3.

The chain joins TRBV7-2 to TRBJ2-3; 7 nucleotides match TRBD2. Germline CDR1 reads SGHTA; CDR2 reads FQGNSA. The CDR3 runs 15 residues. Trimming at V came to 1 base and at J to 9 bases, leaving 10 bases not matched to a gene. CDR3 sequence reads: CASSLEERGRGTQYF. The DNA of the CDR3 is TGTGCCAGCAGCTTAGAAGAGCGGGGACGGGGAACGCAGTATTTT.

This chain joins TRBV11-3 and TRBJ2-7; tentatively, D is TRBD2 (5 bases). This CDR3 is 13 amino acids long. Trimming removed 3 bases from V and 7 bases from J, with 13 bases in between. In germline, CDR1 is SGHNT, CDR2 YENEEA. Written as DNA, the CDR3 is TGTGCCAGCAGCTTCAGGACTCCGGGTGAGCAGTACTTC. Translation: CASSFRTPGEQYF.

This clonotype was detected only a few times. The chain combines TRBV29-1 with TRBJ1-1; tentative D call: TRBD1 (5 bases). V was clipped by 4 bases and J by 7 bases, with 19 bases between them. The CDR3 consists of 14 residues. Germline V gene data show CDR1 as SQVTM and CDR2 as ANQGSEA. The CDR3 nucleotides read TGCAGCGTTGTCTTTAGTGTTAGAAGGGGTGAAGCTTTCTTT. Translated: CSVVFSVRRGEAFF.

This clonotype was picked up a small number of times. The CDR3 here is CASSAEQGSREQFF. The CDR3 DNA is TGTGCCAGCAGCGCGGAACAGGGAAGCCGTGAGCAGTTCTTC. This rearrangement joins TRBV7-2 to TRBJ2-1; tentatively, D is TRBD1 (6 bases). The CDR3 is 14 amino acids. V lost 5 bases and J lost 9, with 17 bases in between. Looked up from germline, CDR1 is SGHTA and CDR2 is FQGNSA.

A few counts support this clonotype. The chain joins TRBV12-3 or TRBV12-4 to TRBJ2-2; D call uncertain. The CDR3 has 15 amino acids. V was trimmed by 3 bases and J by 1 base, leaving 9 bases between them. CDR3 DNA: TGTGCCAGCAGTTTTAGGTGGGGGAACACCGGGGAGCTGTTTTTT. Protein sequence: CASSFRWGNTGELFF.

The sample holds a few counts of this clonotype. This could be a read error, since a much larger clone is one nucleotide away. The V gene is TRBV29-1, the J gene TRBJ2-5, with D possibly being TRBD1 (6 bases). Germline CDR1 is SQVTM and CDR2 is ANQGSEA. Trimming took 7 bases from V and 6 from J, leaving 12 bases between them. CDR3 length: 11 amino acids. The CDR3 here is CSGGDTQTQYF. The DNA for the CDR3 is TGCAGCGGTGGGGACACTCAGACCCAGTACTTC.

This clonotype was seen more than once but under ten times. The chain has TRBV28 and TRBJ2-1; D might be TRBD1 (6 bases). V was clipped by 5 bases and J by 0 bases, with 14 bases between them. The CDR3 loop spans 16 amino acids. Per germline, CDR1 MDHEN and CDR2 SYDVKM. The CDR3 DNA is TGTGCCAGCAGTGTTACAGGGCCAAGCTCCTACAATGAGCAGTTCTTC. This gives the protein CASSVTGPSSYNEQFF.

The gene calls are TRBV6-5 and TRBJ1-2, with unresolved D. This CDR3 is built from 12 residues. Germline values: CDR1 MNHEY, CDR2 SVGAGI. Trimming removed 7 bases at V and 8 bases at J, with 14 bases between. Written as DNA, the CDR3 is TGTGCCAGCACCCTAGTGGGCTTCGGCTACACCTTC. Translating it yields CASTLVGFGYTF.

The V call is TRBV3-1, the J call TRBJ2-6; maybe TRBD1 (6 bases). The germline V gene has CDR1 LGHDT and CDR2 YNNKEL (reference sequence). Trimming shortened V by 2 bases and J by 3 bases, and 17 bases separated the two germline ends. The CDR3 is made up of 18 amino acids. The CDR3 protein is CASSQRQNRASGANVLTF. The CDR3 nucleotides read TGTGCCAGCAGCCAAAGACAAAACAGGGCTAGTGGGGCCAACGTCCTGACTTTC. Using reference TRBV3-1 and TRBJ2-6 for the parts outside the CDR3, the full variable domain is DTAVSQTPKYLVTQMGNDKSIKCEQNLGHDTMYWYKQDSKKFLKIMFSYNNKELIINETVPNRFSPKSPDKAHLNLHINSLELGDSAVYFCASSQRQNRASGANVLTFGAGSRLTVL.

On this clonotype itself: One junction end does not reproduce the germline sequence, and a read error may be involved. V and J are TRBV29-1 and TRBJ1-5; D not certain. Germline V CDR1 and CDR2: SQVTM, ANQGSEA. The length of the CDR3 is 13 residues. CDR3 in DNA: TGCAGCGTGGGAAACAGTAGCAGTCAGCCCCAGCATTTT. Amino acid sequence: CSVGNSSSQPQHF.

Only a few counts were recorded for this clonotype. CDR3 nucleotide sequence: TGCAGTGCTAGAGATATGGGACAGGGGACCGAGTACCAAGAGACCCAGTACTTC. It is translated as CSARDMGQGTEYQETQYF. The V gene is TRBV20-1, the J gene TRBJ2-5; TRBD1 aligns across 10 bases. The CDR3 is 18 residues long. In germline, CDR1 is DFQATT, CDR2 SNEGSKA (reference sequence). V trimming: 0 bases; J trimming: 0 bases; junction bases outside the gene matches: 10.

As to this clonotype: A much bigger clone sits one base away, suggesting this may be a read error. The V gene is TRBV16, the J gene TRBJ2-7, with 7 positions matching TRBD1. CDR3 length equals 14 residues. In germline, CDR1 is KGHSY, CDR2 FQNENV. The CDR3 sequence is CACSQRTGPYEQYF. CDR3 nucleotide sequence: TGTGCCTGCAGCCAAAGGACAGGACCCTACGAGCAGTACTTC.

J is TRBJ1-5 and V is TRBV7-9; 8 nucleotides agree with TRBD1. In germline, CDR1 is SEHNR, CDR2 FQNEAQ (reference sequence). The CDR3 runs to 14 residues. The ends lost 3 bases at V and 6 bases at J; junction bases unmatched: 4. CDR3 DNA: TGTGCCAGCAGCTTGGGACAGGCCGTTCAGCCCCAGCATTTT. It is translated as CASSLGQAVQPQHF.

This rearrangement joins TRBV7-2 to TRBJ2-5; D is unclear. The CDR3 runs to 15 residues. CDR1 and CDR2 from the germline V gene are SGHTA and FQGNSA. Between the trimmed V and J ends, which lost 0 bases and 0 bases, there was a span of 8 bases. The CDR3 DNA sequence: TGTGCCAGCAGCTTAGCGGTTGGTAACCAAGAGACCCAGTACTTC. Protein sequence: CASSLAVGNQETQYF.

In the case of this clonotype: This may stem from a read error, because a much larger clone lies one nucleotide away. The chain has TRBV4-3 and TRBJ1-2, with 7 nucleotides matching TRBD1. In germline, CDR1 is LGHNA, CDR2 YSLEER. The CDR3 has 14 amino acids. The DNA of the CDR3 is TGCGCCAGCAACCAAGTACAGGGGATCTATGGCTACACCTTC. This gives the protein CASNQVQGIYGYTF.